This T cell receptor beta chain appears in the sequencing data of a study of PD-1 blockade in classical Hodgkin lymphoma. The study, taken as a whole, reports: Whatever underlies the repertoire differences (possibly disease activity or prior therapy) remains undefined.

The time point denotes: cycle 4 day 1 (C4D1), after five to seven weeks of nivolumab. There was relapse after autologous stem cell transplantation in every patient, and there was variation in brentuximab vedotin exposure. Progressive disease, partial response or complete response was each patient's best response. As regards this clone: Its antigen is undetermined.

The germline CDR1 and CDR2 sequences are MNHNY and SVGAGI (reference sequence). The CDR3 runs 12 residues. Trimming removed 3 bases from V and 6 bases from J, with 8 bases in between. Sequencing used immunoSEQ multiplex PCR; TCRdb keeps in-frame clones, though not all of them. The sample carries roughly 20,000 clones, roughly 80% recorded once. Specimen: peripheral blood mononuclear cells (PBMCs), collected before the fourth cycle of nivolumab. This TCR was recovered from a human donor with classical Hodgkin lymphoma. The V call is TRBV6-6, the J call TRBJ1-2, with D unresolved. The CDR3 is CASSYLDDGYTF. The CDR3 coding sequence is TGTGCCAGCAGTTATTTGGATGATGGCTACACCTTC.